What follows are 21 T cell receptor beta chains derived from one specimen sequenced in a study of CD8 T cells in ankylosing spondylitis (dated by TCRdb to the late 2010s). The library relied on 5' RACE. Sequencing took place on an Illumina HiSeq 2500. TCRdb reworked the public reads: Q25 trimming with fastp, MiXCR clone assembly, productive beta chains retained. Each entry is one CDR3 protein sequence, shown with its most common DNA and genes. The sample records 230,000 or so distinct CDR3 sequences, 15% to 20% of which are singletons. Of the sample, approximately 33% is held by the ten largest clones. Material for sequencing was blood, either unsorted or a sorted T cell fraction (not recorded which). These receptors were collected from a male donor with ankylosing spondylitis or in good health (not recorded which).

The rearrangement joins TRBV4-1 to TRBJ2-5, with D unresolved. The germline V gene encodes CDR1 MGHRA and CDR2 YSYEKL. The CDR3 has 17 amino acids. The germline V and J ends were trimmed by 1 base and 1 base, with 16 bases remaining between them. In DNA, the CDR3 is TGCGCCAGCAGCCAAGCCGACCCGGCGGTCTCCCAAGAGACCCAGTACTTC. It codes for CASSQADPAVSQETQYF.

The chain uses TRBV27 and TRBJ2-1; TRBD2 is a possible D gene (6 bases). Trimming stripped 5 bases from V and 4 bases from J, with 9 bases between. The CDR3 has 13 residues. Germline loops: CDR1 MNHEY, CDR2 SMNVEV (reference sequence). In DNA, the CDR3 is TGTGCCAGCAGTGGACTACTTTACAATGAGCAGTTCTTC. Amino acids: CASSGLLYNEQFF.

At least ten counts were recorded for this clonotype. V usage is TRBV29-1 and J usage is TRBJ2-7, with a weak D call TRBD1 (6 bases). The ends were cut back, 0 bases at V and 1 base at J, with 13 bases in the middle. The germline CDR1 and CDR2 sequences are SQVTM and ANQGSEA. This CDR3 spans 15 amino acids. This chain's CDR3 is CSVEDHRTESYEQYF. CDR3 nucleotide sequence: TGCAGCGTTGAAGATCACCGGACAGAATCCTACGAGCAGTACTTC.

J is TRBJ2-3 and V is TRBV10-3; TRBD1 is a possible D gene (6 bases). Germline CDR1 ENHRY, CDR2 SYGVKD. V was clipped by 0 bases and J by 5 bases, with 18 bases between them. The CDR3 loop spans 17 amino acids. DNA of the CDR3: TGTGCCATCAGTGAGTCTCCTGGTATGGGGGCCCGAGATACGCAGTATTTT. This sequence encodes CAISESPGMGARDTQYF.

This clonotype turned up a few times. The chain has TRBV20-1 and TRBJ1-4, with TRBD1 as a possible D gene (6 bases). Germline values: CDR1 DFQATT, CDR2 SNEGSKA (reference sequence). The CDR3 is made up of 14 amino acids. Trimming took 2 bases from V and 7 from J, leaving 14 bases between them. CDR3 DNA sequence: TGCAGTGCTAGACCAGGGGTGGAGGTTGAAAAACTGTTTTTT. This codes for CSARPGVEVEKLFF.

The chain is built from TRBV20-1 and TRBJ2-1; 12 bases match TRBD2. V dropped 5 bases and J dropped 0; count of bases not matched to a gene: 8. The length of the CDR3 is 17 residues. Per germline, CDR1 DFQATT and CDR2 SNEGSKA (reference sequence). The CDR3 sequence: CSALGTSGLSSYNEQFF. For the CDR3, the DNA is TGCAGTGCTCTCGGGACTAGCGGGTTAAGCTCCTACAATGAGCAGTTCTTC.

In its sample, this clonotype was seen a few times. The V and J genes are TRBV7-2 and TRBJ2-1; D unresolved. Germline V gene sequence: CDR1 SGHTA, CDR2 FQGNSA. The CDR3 extends over 14 amino acids. V was cut by 2 bases and J by 8 bases, with 13 bases left in between. The CDR3, as DNA: TGTGCCAGCAGCTTATGGGCGTCTGGGGATGAGCAGTTCTTC. Residues: CASSLWASGDEQFF.

At least ten counts were recorded for this clonotype. The chain links TRBV5-1 to TRBJ1-1; D not resolved. CDR3 length: 13 residues. V was shortened by 0 bases and J by 1 base, with 4 bases between the two germline ends. Germline-derived CDR1 and CDR2 are SGHRS and YFSETQ. The CDR3 spells CASSLAENTEAFF. The CDR3 bases are TGCGCCAGCAGCTTGGCCGAGAACACTGAAGCTTTCTTT.

The CDR3 region is CASSQDAGSGEQYF. In nucleotides, the CDR3 is TGCGCCAGCAGCCAAGATGCAGGGTCGGGCGAGCAGTACTTC. This chain connects TRBV4-1 to TRBJ2-7; TRBD1 might be the D (5 bases). V gave up 0 bases and J gave up 6 bases, with 12 bases separating them. This CDR3 is 14 amino acids long. Germline V lookup: CDR1 MGHRA, CDR2 YSYEKL.

Ten or more counts support this clonotype. This chain uses TRBV20-1 with TRBJ2-7, with a tentative D call TRBD2 (5 bases). Between the trimmed V and J ends, which lost 6 bases and 5 bases, there was a span of 17 bases. Looked up from germline, CDR1 is DFQATT and CDR2 is SNEGSKA (reference sequence). The CDR3 spans 13 residues. CDR3 in amino acids: CSATGEKFDEQYF. The CDR3 bases are TGCAGTGCCACCGGGGAGAAGTTTGACGAGCAGTACTTC.

This chain links TRBV6-1 with TRBJ1-4; 9 nucleotides agree with TRBD1. V was clipped by 6 bases and J by 0 bases; unmatched bases: 5. Looked up from germline, CDR1 is MNHNS and CDR2 is SASEGT. CDR3 length: 16 residues. The CDR3 loop reads CASRARDRATNEKLFF. The CDR3 nucleotides read TGTGCCAGCAGGGCCCGGGACAGGGCAACTAATGAAAAACTGTTTTTT.

This clonotype was detected ten times or more. The gene calls are TRBV7-9 and TRBJ2-2; 8 nucleotides match TRBD1. The J segment lost 6 bases and the V segment lost 3 bases, leaving 6 bases of the junction unmatched. This CDR3 has 15 amino acids. From germline, CDR1 is SEHNR and CDR2 FQNEAQ (reference sequence). The CDR3 nucleotides are TGTGCCAGCAGCTTTGTCCAGGGGGCCGCCGGGGAGCTGTTTTTT. Its translation: CASSFVQGAAGELFF.

The chain recombines TRBV2 with TRBJ2-1; D might be TRBD1 (6 bases). Trimming removed 6 bases at V and 2 bases at J, with 14 bases between. CDR1 is SNHLY, CDR2 FYNNEI, per germline. The CDR3 is 15 amino acids. The CDR3 DNA reads as TGTGCCAGCAGCGACCGGGACATTACCTACAATGAGCAGTTCTTC. Its translation: CASSDRDITYNEQFF. Full variable domain (rest looked up from reference TRBV2 and TRBJ2-1): EPEVTQTPSHQVTQMGQEVILRCVPISNHLYFYWYRQILGQKVEFLVSFYNNEISEKSEIFDDQFSVERPDGSNFTLKIRSTKLEDSAMYFCASSDRDITYNEQFFGPGTRLTVL.

The chain uses TRBV9 and TRBJ2-1, with TRBD1 identical over 7 bases. J gave up 8 bases and V 4 bases, and 9 bases lay outside the gene matches. This CDR3 region has 14 residues. Germline assignment: CDR1 SGDLS and CDR2 YYNGEE. The CDR3 loop reads CASSPNGQADEQFF. In DNA form, the CDR3 reads TGTGCCAGCAGCCCAAATGGACAGGCCGATGAGCAGTTCTTC. Full variable domain (outside the CDR3, taken from reference TRBV9 and TRBJ2-1): DSGVTQTPKHLITATGQRVTLRCSPRSGDLSVYWYQQSLDQGLQFLIQYYNGEERAKGNILERFSAQQFPDLHSELNLSSLELGDSALYFCASSPNGQADEQFFGPGTRLTVL.

In this sample, this clonotype turned up once. The V call is TRBV7-6, the J call TRBJ2-5; D call uncertain. Per the germline V gene, CDR1 is SGHVS and CDR2 is FNYEAQ. The CDR3 runs 15 residues. Trimming took 1 base from V and 1 from J, leaving 10 bases between them. In DNA, the CDR3 is TGTGCCAGCAGCTTAGTAACCGCGGCCCAAGAGACCCAGTACTTC. As protein: CASSLVTAAQETQYF.

This sequence joins TRBV4-1 and TRBJ1-1; D is possibly TRBD1 (6 bases). This CDR3 is built from 14 residues. Deletions cut 4 bases from V and 1 base from J, with 10 bases between. The V gene's germline CDR1 is MGHRA and CDR2 YSYEKL. The CDR3 DNA reads TGCGCCAGCAGCCCGGGACACTCGAACACTGAAGCTTTCTTT. It yields the protein CASSPGHSNTEAFF.

This clonotype was found once. The rearrangement links TRBV27 to TRBJ2-5, with D perhaps matching TRBD1 or TRBD2 (5 bases each). The CDR3 extends over 18 amino acids. V was shortened by 6 bases and J by 1 base, with 24 bases between the two germline ends. Germline values: CDR1 MNHEY, CDR2 SMNVEV (reference sequence). The chain's CDR3 is CASSRLGDPTPAQETQYF. The DNA of the CDR3 is TGTGCCAGCAGCCGCCTCGGGGACCCAACCCCCGCCCAAGAGACCCAGTACTTC.

The chain combines TRBV9 with TRBJ2-3; 8 nucleotides agree with TRBD2. CDR3 size: 17 residues. From germline, CDR1 is SGDLS and CDR2 YYNGEE. Trimming cost V 0 bases and J 5 bases; bases outside gene matches: 11. The CDR3 protein is CASSVAGGAGVLDTQYF. CDR3 nucleotide sequence: TGTGCCAGCAGCGTAGCAGGTGGAGCGGGAGTTCTAGATACGCAGTATTTT.

This clonotype appeared a few times. V gene TRBV15 combines with J gene TRBJ2-5; either TRBD1 or TRBD2 may supply D (5 bases each). The CDR3 runs to 15 residues. Between the trimmed V and J ends, which lost 4 bases and 2 bases, there was a span of 14 bases. CDR1 and CDR2 from the germline V gene are LNHNV and YYDKDF (reference sequence). CDR3 bases: TGTGCCACCAGCAAAGGGACCGCAGCTCAAGAGACCCAGTACTTC. Translating gives CATSKGTAAQETQYF.

This clonotype was observed a handful of times. The chain joins TRBV7-6 to TRBJ2-6; D may correspond to TRBD1 or TRBD2 (5 bases each). V lost 3 bases, J lost 0 bases, and 15 bases lay in between. There are 18 residues in the CDR3. The germline gives CDR1 SGHVS, CDR2 FNYEAQ. CDR3 protein: CASSLDSTALSGANVLTF. The CDR3 DNA reads as TGTGCCAGCAGCTTGGACTCGACAGCTCTCTCTGGGGCCAACGTCCTGACTTTC. Based on the CDR3 plus reference TRBV7-6 and TRBJ2-6, the full variable domain is GAGVSQSPRYKVTKRGQDVALRCDPISGHVSLYWYRQALGQGPEFLTYFNYEAQQDKSGLPNDRFSAERPEGSISTLTIQRTEQRDSAMYRCASSLDSTALSGANVLTFGAGSRLTVL.

This clonotype was counted ten times or more. Compared with germline, one end of the junction differs, possibly owing to a read error. The chain joins TRBV5-1 to TRBJ2-7, with D perhaps being TRBD1 or TRBD2 (6 bases each). This CDR3 is 13 amino acids long. CDR1 is SGHRS, CDR2 YFSETQ, per germline. The CDR3 DNA sequence: TGTGCCAGCAGCTTAGGAGGGGGTTACGAGCAGTACTTC. Its translation: CASSLGGGYEQYF.